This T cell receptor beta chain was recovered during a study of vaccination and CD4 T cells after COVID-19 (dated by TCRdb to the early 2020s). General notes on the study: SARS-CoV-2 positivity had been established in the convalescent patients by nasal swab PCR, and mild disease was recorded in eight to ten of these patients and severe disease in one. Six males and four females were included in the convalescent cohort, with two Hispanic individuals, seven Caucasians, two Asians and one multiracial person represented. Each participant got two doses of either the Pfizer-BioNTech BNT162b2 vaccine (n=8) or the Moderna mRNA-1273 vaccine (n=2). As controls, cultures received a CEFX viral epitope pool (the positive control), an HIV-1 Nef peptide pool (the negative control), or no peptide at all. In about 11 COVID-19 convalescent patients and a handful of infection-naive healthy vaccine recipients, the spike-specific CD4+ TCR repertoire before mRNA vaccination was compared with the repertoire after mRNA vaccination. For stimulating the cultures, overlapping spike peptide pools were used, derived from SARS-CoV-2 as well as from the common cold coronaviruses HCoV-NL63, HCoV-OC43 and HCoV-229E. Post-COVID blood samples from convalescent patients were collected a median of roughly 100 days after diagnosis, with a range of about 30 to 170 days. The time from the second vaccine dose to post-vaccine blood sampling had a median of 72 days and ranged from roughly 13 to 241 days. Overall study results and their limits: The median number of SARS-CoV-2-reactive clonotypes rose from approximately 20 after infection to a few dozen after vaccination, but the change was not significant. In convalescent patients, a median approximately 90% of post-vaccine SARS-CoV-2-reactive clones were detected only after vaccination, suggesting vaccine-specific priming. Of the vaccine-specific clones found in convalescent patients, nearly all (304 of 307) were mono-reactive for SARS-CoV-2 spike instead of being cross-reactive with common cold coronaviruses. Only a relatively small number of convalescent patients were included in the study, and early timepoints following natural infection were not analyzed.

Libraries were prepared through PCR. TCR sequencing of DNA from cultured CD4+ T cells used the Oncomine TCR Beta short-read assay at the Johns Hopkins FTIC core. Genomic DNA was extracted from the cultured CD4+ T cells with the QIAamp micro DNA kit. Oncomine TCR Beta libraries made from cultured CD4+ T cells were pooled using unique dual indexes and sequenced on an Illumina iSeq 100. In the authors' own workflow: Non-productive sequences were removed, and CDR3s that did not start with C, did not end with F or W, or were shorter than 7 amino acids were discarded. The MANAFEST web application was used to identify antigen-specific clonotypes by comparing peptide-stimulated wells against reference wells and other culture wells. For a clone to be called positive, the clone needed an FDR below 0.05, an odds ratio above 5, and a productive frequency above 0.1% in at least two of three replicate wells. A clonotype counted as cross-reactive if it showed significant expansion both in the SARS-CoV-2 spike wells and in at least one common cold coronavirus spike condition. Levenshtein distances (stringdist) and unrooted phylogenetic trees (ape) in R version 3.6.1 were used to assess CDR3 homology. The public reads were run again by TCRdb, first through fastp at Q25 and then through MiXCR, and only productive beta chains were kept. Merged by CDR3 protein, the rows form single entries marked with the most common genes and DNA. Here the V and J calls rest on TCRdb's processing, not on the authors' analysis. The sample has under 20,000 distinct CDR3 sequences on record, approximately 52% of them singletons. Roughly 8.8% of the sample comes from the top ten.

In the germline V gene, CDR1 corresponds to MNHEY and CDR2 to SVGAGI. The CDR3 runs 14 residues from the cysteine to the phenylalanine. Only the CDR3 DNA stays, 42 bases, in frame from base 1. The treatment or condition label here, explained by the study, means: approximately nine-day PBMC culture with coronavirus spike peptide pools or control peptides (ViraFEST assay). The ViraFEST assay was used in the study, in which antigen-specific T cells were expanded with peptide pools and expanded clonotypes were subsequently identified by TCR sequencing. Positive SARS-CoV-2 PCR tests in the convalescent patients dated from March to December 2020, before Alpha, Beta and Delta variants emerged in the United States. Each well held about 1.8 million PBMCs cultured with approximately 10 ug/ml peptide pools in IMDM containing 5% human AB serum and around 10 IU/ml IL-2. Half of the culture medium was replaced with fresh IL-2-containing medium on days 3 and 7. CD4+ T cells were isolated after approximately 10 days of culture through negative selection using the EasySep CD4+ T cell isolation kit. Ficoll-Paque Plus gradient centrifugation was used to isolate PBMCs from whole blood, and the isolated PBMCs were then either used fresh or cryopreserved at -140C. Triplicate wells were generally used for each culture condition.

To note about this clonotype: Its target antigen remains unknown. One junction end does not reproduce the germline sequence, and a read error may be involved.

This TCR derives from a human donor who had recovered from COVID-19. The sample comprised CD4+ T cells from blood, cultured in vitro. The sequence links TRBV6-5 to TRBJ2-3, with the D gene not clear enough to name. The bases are TGTACCAGCAGTTACTCTATGGCTCCAGATACGCAGTATTTT. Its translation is CTSSYSMAPDTQYF.